This T cell receptor beta chain was recorded in a study of OX40 agonist ivuxolimab in advanced cancers. Autoimmune disease history or systemic immunosuppression barred patients. Germline V gene data show CDR1 as SNHLY and CDR2 as FYNNEI. The CDR3 loop spans 14 amino acids. The ends lost 6 bases at V and 1 base at J; junction bases unmatched: 2. Assay: immunoSEQ multiplex PCR; the TCRdb copy retains only in-frame clones and omits some. There are some 86,000 clones in the sample; 94% occur only once, and roughly a tenth lies in the top ten. The chain has TRBV2 and TRBJ2-5; 10 nucleotides match TRBD2. Sample: CD4+ or CD8+ T cells sorted from blood, taken in a trial of the OX40 agonist ivuxolimab. The source of this sequence is an adult with an advanced solid tumor such as melanoma, head and neck, liver or kidney cancer. The CDR3 here is CASRLAGIQETQYF. The CDR3 DNA sequence: TGTGCCAGCAGACTAGCGGGGATCCAAGAGACCCAGTACTTC.